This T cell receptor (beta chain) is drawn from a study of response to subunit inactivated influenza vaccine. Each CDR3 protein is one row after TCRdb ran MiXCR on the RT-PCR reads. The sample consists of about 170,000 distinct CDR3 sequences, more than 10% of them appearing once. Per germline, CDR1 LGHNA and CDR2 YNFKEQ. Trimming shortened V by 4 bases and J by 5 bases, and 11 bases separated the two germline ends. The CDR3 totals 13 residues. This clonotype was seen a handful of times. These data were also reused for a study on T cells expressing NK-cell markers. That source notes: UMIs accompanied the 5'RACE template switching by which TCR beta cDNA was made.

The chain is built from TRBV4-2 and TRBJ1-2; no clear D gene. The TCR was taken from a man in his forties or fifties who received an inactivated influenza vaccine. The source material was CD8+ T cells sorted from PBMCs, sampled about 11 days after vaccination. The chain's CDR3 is CASSREDGYGYTF. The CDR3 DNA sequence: TGTGCCAGCAGCCGAGAAGACGGATATGGCTACACCTTC.